The sequence of this TCR beta chain was determined in a study of early T cells in non-severe SARS-CoV-2 infection. The overall study: Sequencing targeted bulk RNA from unsorted whole blood, leaving chains unpaired. Findings and limits, study-wide: Clonotype matching in VDJdb favored anti-spike CD8 responses and did not capture private and CD4 specificities.

As regards this clonotype: The antigen is undetermined.

Individual cDNA molecules were tagged with unique molecular identifiers, the study reported. TCRdb re-called the 5' RACE reads with MiXCR, one entry per CDR3 protein. The sample holds about 71,000 distinct CDR3 sequences, roughly 15% seen once. With V trimmed by 5 bases and J by 3 bases, 4 bases remained unmatched. Germline V gives CDR1 SEHNR, CDR2 FQNEAQ (reference sequence). The CDR3 has 16 residues. The clonotype comes from an adult who was a healthcare worker with PCR-confirmed SARS-CoV-2 infection or an uninfected control (not recorded which). V usage is TRBV7-9 and J usage is TRBJ2-1, with 13 positions matching TRBD2. The sequenced material came from whole blood. This chain's CDR3 is CASSPGTSGIYNEQFF. DNA for the CDR3: TGTGCCAGCAGCCCGGGGACTAGCGGGATCTACAATGAGCAGTTCTTC.